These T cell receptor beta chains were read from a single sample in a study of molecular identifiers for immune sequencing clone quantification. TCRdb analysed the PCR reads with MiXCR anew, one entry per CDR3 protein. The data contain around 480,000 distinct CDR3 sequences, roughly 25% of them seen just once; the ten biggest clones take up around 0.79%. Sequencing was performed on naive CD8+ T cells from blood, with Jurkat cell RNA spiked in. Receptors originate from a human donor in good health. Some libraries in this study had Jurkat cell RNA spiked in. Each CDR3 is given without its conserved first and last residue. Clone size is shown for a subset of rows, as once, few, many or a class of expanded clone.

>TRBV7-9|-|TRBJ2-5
ASSLAPQETQY
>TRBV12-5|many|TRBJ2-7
ASGFENKTSYEQY
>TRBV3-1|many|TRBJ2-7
ASSPGNVGGYEQY
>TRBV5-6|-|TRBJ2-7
ASSLRVGLLSYEQY
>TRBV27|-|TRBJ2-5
ASSFGGVETQC
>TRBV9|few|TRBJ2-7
ASSPLGGVSYEQY
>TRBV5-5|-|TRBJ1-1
ASSLVVPGQGDTEAF
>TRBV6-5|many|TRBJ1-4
ASSPDVGREKLF
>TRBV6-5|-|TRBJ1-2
ASSYSDRVEANYGYT
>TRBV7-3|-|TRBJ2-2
ASGPGPLGGELF
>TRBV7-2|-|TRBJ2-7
ASSLDVVSYEQH
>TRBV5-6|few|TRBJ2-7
ASSLAPGFSYEQY
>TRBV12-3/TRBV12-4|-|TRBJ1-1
ASSHQGVLGNTEAF
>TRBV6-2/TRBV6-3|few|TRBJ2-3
ASSYIAGGPADTQY
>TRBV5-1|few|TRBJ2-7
ASSETGGGYEQY
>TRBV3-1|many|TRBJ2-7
ASSQGDEQY
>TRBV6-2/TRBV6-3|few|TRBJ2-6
ASSPGQAGWGANVLT
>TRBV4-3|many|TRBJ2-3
ASSQAAGLASDTQY
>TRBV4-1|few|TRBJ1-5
ASSQDSGAHQPQH